This entry is about one T cell receptor beta chain. Its antigen is unidentified. With V trimmed by 2 bases and J by 0 bases, 13 bases remained unmatched. Germline-derived CDR1 and CDR2 are SQVTM and ANQGSEA. The CDR3 runs to 18 residues. This specimen belongs to a study of T cell repertoires in cytomegalovirus infection. On the study more broadly: Selected CMV epitopes included recently identified HLA-C-restricted ones as well as well-studied HLA-B-restricted ones. From public TCR beta signatures came an indication of both CMV infection and matching HLA type. Study outcomes and limitations: Predominance within the ex vivo response was attributable to HLA-C-restricted CMV-specific TCR beta clonotypes. Individuals carrying CMV plus the relevant HLA were identified by cumulative frequency of public TCR beta families.

In TCRdb, the reads were re-called with MiXCR into one record per CDR3 protein. The data contain 370,000 or so distinct CDR3 sequences, nearly 35% of them singletons. The source was cultured PBMCs, collected from culture after CMV antigen stimulation. The receptor comes from a human donor in good health (CMV status not recorded). Some clones in this sample may be carry-over from other donors' samples. The J gene is TRBJ2-1, the V gene TRBV29-1, with 7 bases that match TRBD2. DNA for the CDR3: TGCAGCGTTGAAATAGTTGGACTAGAGGTTAGCTCCTACAATGAGCAGTTCTTC. Protein: CSVEIVGLEVSSYNEQFF.